This is a list of T cell receptor beta chains from one sample in a study of cytomegalovirus exposure and HLA in healthy donors. TCRdb keeps only in-frame clones here, not all; method: immunoSEQ multiplex PCR. The sample lists 95,000 to 150,000 clones, around two thirds seen once, with more than 6.5% in the top ten. Source material: PBMCs. The receptors stem from a woman aged 35 to 49 in good health and CMV-seropositive. Each CDR3 is given with its conserved first and last residue. D genes are given only for firm matches. The size of a clone is reported for some rows only, either as once, few or many, or as a class for expanded clones.

v_call: TRBV6-1
clone_size: few
d_call: TRBD1
j_call: TRBJ1-5
cdr3_nt: TGTGCCAGCAGTCGAGGACAGGGGGTGGATCAGCCCCAGCATTTT
cdr3_aa: CASSRGQGVDQPQHF

v_call: TRBV21-1
clone_size: .
d_call: .
j_call: TRBJ2-5
cdr3_nt: TGTGCCAGCAGCAAAGGGGACGGAGGGGAGACCCAGTACTTC
cdr3_aa: CASSKGDGGETQYF

v_call: TRBV19
clone_size: .
d_call: .
j_call: TRBJ2-1
cdr3_nt: TGTGCCAGTAGTATAGTCAAGGGGCTGAAGTTCTTC
cdr3_aa: CASSIVKGLKFF

v_call: TRBV9
clone_size: .
d_call: .
j_call: TRBJ2-1
cdr3_nt: TGTGCCAGCAGCGCTGGGGCTAGATTTAATTCTCTTGAGCAGTTCTTC
cdr3_aa: CASSAGARFNSLEQFF

v_call: TRBV27
clone_size: .
d_call: .
j_call: TRBJ1-2
cdr3_nt: TGTGCCAGCAGTCCCTGGGCAGGGGAGTACTATGGCTACACCTTC
cdr3_aa: CASSPWAGEYYGYTF

v_call: TRBV9
clone_size: .
d_call: TRBD1
j_call: TRBJ2-3
cdr3_nt: TGTGCCAGCAGCACGGGACAGGCCAGCACAGATACGCAGTATTTT
cdr3_aa: CASSTGQASTDTQYF

v_call: TRBV7-3
clone_size: .
d_call: .
j_call: TRBJ2-7
cdr3_nt: TGTGCCAGCAGCTTAATCGGGACTGACTCTCGCGAGCAGTACTTC
cdr3_aa: CASSLIGTDSREQYF

v_call: TRBV6-5
clone_size: .
d_call: .
j_call: TRBJ1-2
cdr3_nt: TGTGCCAGCAGTTCCCCTTGGGAGGGGGGAATTGGCTACCCCTTC
cdr3_aa: CASSSPWEGGIGYPF

v_call: TRBV5-4
clone_size: .
d_call: TRBD1
j_call: TRBJ2-7
cdr3_nt: TGTGCCAGCAGCTTGGGGGACAGGAATTACTACGAGCAGTACTTC
cdr3_aa: CASSLGDRNYYEQYF

v_call: TRBV7-2
clone_size: .
d_call: TRBD1
j_call: TRBJ2-7
cdr3_nt: TGTGCCAGCAGCTTAAAAGACAGGGTATGCGAGCAGTACTTC
cdr3_aa: CASSLKDRVCEQYF

v_call: TRBV9
clone_size: .
d_call: .
j_call: TRBJ2-7
cdr3_nt: TGTGCCAGCAGCGTAGGACTAGACATTTACGAGCAGTACTTC
cdr3_aa: CASSVGLDIYEQYF

v_call: TRBV12-5
clone_size: .
d_call: TRBD1
j_call: TRBJ2-1
cdr3_nt: TGTGCTAGTGGTTTGCGGACAGGGGGGTACAATGAGCAGTTCTTC
cdr3_aa: CASGLRTGGYNEQFF

v_call: TRBV11-2
clone_size: few
d_call: TRBD1
j_call: TRBJ1-4
cdr3_nt: TGTGCCAGCAGCCGGGACAGGGAATGGGAAAAACTGTTTTTT
cdr3_aa: CASSRDREWEKLFF

v_call: TRBV20-1
clone_size: .
d_call: .
j_call: TRBJ1-1
cdr3_nt: TGCAGTGCAGAACTCGGTGAAGCTTTCTTT
cdr3_aa: CSAELGEAFF

v_call: TRBV30
clone_size: .
d_call: TRBD1
j_call: TRBJ1-1
cdr3_nt: TGTGCCGGGGCATCGGGACAGACGAACACTGAAGCTTTCTTT
cdr3_aa: CAGASGQTNTEAFF

v_call: TRBV14
clone_size: few
d_call: TRBD2
j_call: TRBJ2-1
cdr3_nt: TGTGCCAGCAGCCTGCGACTAGCGGGACTCGGTGAGCAGTTCTTC
cdr3_aa: CASSLRLAGLGEQFF